The TCR beta chain under discussion was sequenced for a study of blood T cell repertoires in COVID-19. On the study more broadly: Samples taken during acute and convalescent COVID-19 were collected in the United States, Italy and Spain. Nucleic acid was either cDNA or gDNA, and it came from T cells, B-cell-depleted T cells, or PBMCs.

Original analysis: Reference gene primer amplification gave nucleated cell count estimates. The repertoire was sequenced with immunoSEQ multiplex PCR; TCRdb's copy has only in-frame clones and lacks some. V and J calls and clone size are those listed in that table; D and trimming were worked out from the DNA. This table holds 200,000 to 250,000 clones, about 85% found once. Germline CDR1 is ENHRY and CDR2 is SYGVKD. V lost 6 bases and J lost 8; bases outside the gene matches: 11. This CDR3 region has 17 residues. The V gene is TRBV10-3, the J gene TRBJ2-1; 15 bases match TRBD2. Sequencing was performed on peripheral blood. The clonotype originates from an older woman with active or convalescent COVID-19. CDR3 loop: CAISAGLAGGSWDEQFF. CDR3 in DNA: TGTGCCATCAGCGCCGGACTAGCGGGGGGGAGCTGGGATGAGCAGTTCTTC.